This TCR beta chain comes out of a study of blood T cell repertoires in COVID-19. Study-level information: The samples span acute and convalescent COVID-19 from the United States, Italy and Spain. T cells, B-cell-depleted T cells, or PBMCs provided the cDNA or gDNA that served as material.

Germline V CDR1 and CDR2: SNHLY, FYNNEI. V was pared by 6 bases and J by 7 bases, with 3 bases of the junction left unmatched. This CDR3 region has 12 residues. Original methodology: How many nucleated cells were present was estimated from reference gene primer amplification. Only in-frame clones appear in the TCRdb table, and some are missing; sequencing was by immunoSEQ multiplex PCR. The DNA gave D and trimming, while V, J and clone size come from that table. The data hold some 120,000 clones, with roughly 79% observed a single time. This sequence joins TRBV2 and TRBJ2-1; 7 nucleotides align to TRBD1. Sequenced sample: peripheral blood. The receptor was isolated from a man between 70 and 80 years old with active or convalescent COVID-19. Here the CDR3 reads CASRGQHNEQFF. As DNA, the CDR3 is TGTGCCAGCAGGGGACAGCATAATGAGCAGTTCTTC. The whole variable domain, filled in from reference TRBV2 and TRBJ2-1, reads EPEVTQTPSHQVTQMGQEVILRCVPISNHLYFYWYRQILGQKVEFLVSFYNNEISEKSEIFDDQFSVERPDGSNFTLKIRSTKLEDSAMYFCASRGQHNEQFFGPGTRLTVL.